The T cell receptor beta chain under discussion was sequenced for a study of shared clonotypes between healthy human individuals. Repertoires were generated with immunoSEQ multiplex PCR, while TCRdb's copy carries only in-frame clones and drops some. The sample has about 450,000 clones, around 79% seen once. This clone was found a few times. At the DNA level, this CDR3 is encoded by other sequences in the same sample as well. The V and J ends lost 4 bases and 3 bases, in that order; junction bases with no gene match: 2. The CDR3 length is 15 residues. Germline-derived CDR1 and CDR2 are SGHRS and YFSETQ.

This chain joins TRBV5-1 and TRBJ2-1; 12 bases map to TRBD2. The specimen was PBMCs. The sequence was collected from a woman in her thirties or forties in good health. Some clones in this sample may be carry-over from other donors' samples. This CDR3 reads CASSLGLAGYNEQFF. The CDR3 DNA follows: TGCGCCAGCAGCCTGGGACTAGCGGGCTACAATGAGCAGTTCTTC.